In its sample, the clone carrying this T cell receptor (beta chain) was seen a few times. The target antigen is unknown. This specimen belongs to a study of identical twins. Study outcomes and limitations: In cord blood, abundant beta clonotypes had fewer insertions; memory showed no trend.

Unique molecular identifiers were present on the cDNA, and a universal primer site came from template switching. Each CDR3 protein is one row after TCRdb ran MiXCR on the 5' RACE reads. The table lists roughly 190,000 distinct CDR3 sequences, roughly 15% of them singletons. The CDR3 has 15 residues. Germline V gene data show CDR1 as MNHNS and CDR2 as SASEGT. Germline trimming cut 6 bases from V and 5 bases from J; bases unmatched to any gene: 9. The sample was also linked to a second study, of T cells expressing NK-cell markers. From that second work: In several experiments, an anti-gamma-delta TCR antibody restricted sorting to alpha-beta TCR T cells. Roughly 1.0-8% of CD8+ T cells in about six donors belonged to dominant NKG2C+ clonotypes.

The source of this sequence is a woman aged 18-29 years in good health. This chain links TRBV6-1 with TRBJ2-5; 10 nucleotides agree with TRBD2. The sample consisted of CD8+ T cells sorted from blood. CDR3 nucleotides: TGTGCCAGCAGACAACTAGCGGGACACCGGGAGACCCAGTACTTC. Its translation: CASRQLAGHRETQYF.